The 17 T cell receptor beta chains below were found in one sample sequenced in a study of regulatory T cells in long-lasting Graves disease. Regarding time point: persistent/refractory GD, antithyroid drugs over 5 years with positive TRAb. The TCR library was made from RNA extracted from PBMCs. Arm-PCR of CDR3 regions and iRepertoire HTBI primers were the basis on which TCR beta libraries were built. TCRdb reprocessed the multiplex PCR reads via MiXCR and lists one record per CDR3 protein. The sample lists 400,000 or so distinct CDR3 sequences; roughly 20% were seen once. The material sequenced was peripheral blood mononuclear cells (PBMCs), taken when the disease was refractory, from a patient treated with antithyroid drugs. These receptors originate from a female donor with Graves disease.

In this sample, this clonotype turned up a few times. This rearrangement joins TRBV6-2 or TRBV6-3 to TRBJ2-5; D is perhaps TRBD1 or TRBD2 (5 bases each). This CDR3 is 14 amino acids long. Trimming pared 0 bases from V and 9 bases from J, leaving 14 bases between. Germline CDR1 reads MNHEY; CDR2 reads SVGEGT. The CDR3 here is CASSYSGENTAQYF. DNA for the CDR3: TGTGCCAGCAGTTACTCAGGGGAGAACACGGCCCAGTACTTC.

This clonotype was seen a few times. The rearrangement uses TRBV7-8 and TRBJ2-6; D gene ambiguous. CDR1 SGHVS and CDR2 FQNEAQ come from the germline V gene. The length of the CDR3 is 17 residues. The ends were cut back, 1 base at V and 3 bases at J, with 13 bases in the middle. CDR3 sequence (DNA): TGTGCCAGCAGCTTAGTACAGATAACGGTTGGGGCCAACGTCCTGACTTTC. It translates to CASSLVQITVGANVLTF.

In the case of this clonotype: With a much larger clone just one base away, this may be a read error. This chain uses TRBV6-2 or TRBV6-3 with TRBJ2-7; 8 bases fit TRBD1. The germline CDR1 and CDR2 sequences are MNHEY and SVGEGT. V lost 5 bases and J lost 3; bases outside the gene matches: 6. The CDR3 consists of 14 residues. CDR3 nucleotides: TGTGCCAGCAGTCGACAGGGGCTCTTCTACGAGCAGTACTTC. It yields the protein CASSRQGLFYEQYF.

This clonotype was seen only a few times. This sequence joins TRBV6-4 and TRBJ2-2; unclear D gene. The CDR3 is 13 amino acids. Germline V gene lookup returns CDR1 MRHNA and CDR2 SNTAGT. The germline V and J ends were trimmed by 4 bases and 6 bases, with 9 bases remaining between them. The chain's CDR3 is CASSAGEAGELFF. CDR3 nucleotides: TGTGCCAGCAGTGCCGGAGAGGCCGGGGAGCTGTTTTTT.

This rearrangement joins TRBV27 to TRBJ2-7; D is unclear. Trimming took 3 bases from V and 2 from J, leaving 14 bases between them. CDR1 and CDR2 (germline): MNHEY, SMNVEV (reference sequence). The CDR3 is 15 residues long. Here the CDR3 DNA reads TGTGCCAGCAGTTTTTACAGTCTTAATCCCTACGAGCAGTACTTC. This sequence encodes CASSFYSLNPYEQYF.

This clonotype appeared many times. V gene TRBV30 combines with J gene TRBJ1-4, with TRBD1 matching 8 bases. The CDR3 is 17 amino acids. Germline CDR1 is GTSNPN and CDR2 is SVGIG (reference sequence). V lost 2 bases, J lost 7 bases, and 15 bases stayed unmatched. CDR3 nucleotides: TGTGCCTGGAGTACGCATCTCCGGGACAGGCTAGCTGAAAAACTGTTTTTT. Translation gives CAWSTHLRDRLAEKLFF.

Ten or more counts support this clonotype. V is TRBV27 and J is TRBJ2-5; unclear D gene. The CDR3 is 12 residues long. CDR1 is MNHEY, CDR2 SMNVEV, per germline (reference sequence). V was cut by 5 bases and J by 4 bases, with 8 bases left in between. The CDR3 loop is CASSPFGETQYF. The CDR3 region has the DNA TGTGCCAGCAGTCCGTTTGGAGAGACCCAGTACTTC.

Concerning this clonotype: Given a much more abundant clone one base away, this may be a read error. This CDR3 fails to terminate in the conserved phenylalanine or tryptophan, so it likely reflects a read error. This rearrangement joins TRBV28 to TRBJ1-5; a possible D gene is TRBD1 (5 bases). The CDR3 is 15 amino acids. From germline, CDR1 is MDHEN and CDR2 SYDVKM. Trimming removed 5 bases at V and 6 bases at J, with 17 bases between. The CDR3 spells CASSGGGSWGQPQHL. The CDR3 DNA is TGTGCCAGCAGTGGGGGGGGTTCTTGGGGTCAGCCCCAGCATCTT.

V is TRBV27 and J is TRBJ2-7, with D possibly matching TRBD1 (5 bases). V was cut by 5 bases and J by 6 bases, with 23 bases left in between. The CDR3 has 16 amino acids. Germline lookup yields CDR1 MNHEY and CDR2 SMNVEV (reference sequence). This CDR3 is CASSQVSIGVLIEQYF. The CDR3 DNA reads TGTGCCAGCAGTCAGGTCTCGATAGGGGTGTTAATCGAGCAGTACTTC.

The CDR3 region has the DNA TGCAGTGCCACCGGCGGGAATGAGCAGTTCTTC. Translated, it gives CSATGGNEQFF. The chain employs TRBV20-1 and TRBJ2-1; TRBD2 is a possible D gene (5 bases). CDR3 length equals 11 residues. V lost 6 bases and J 7 bases, leaving 10 bases between the germline ends. Germline assignment: CDR1 DFQATT and CDR2 SNEGSKA (reference sequence).

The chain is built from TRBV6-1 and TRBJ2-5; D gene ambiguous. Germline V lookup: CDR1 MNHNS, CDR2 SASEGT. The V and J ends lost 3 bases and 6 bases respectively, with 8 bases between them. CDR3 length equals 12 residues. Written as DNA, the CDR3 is TGTGCCAGCAGTGACCACCGGCAGACCCAGTACTTC. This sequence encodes CASSDHRQTQYF.

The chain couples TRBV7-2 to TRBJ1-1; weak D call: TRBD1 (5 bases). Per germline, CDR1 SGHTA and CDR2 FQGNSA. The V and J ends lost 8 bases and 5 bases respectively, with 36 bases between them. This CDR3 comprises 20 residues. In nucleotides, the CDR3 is TGTGCCAGCTCCCTTACCGGTACTCCGGCGGACACCCCACCGGGTACTGAAGCTTTCTTT. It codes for CASSLTGTPADTPPGTEAFF.

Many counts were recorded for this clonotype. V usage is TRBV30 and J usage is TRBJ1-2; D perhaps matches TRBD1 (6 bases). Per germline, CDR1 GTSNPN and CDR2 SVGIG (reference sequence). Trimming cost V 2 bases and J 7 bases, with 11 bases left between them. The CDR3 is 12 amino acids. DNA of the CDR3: TGTGCCTGGAGTACAGGGTTAGGTGGCTACACCTTC. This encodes CAWSTGLGGYTF.

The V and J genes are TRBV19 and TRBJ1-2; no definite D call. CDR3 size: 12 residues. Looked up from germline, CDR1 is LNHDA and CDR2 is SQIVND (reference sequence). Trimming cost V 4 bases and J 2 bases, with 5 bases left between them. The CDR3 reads CASSTNNYGYTF. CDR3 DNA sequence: TGTGCCAGTAGTACTAACAACTATGGCTACACCTTC.

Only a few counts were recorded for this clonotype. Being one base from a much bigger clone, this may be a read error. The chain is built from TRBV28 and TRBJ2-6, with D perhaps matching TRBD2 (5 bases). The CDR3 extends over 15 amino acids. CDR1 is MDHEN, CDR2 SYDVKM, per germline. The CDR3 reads CASTPGSVWANALTF. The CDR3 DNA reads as TGTGCCAGCACCCCCGGTAGCGTCTGGGCCAACGCCCTGACTTTC. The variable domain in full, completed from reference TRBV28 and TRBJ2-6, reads DVKVTQSSRYLVKRTGEKVFLECVQDMDHENMFWYRQDPGLGLRLIYFSYDVKMKEKGDIPEGYSVSREKKERFSLILESASTNQTSMYLCASTPGSVWANALTFGAGSRLTVL.

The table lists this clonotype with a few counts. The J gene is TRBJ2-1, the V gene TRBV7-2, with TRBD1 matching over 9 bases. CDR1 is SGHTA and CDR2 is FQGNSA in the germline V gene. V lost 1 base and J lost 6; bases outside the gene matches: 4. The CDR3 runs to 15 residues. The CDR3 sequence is CASSLGDRVGNEQFF. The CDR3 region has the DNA TGTGCCAGCAGCTTAGGGGACAGGGTCGGCAATGAGCAGTTCTTC.

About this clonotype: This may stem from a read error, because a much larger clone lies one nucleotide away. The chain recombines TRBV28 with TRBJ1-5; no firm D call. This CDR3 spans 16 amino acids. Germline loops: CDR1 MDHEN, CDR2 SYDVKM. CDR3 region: CASSLFSAATHQSQHF. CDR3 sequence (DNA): TGTGCCAGCAGTTTATTTTCCGCAGCAACTCATCAGTCCCAGCATTTT.